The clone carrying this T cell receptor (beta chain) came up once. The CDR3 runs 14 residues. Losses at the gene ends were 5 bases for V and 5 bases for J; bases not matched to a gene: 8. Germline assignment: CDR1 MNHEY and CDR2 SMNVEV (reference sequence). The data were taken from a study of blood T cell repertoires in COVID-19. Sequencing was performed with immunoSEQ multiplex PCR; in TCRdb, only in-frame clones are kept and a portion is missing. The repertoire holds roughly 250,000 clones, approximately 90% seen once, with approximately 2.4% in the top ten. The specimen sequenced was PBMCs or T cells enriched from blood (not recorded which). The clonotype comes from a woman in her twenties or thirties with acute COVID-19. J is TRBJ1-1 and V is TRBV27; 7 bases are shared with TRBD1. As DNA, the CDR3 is TGTGCCAGCAGTCCGAACAGGGGATGGACTGAAGCTTTCTTT. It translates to CASSPNRGWTEAFF.